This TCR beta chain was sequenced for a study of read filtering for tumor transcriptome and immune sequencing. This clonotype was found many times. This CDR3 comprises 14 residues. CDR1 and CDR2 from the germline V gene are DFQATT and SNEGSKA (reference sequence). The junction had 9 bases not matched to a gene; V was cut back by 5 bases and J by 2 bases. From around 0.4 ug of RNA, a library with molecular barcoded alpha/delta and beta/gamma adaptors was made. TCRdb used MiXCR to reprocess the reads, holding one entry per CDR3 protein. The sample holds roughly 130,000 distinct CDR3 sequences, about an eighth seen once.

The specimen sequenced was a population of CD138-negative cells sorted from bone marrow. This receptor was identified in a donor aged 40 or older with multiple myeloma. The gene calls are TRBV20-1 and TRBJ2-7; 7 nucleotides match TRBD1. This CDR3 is CSAPKTGRPYEQYF. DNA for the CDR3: TGCAGTGCTCCGAAGACAGGGCGTCCCTACGAGCAGTACTTC.